This T cell receptor beta chain was retrieved from a study of blood T cell repertoires in COVID-19. V dropped 0 bases and J dropped 1 base, with 15 bases sitting between them. The CDR3 is 17 amino acids. Germline V lookup: CDR1 LGHNT, CDR2 FRNRAP. The repertoire was sequenced with immunoSEQ multiplex PCR; TCRdb's copy has only in-frame clones and lacks some. Altogether approximately 230,000 clones are present, about nine tenths being singletons, with the ten largest covering under 2.5%. The gene calls are TRBV12-5 and TRBJ1-1; D remains ambiguous. The specimen was PBMCs or T cells enriched from blood (not recorded which). This clonotype was sampled from a woman between 18 and 30 years old who had recovered from COVID-19. Here the CDR3 reads CASGLVMAATTNTEAFF. As DNA, the CDR3 is TGTGCTAGTGGTTTGGTAATGGCCGCGACAACGAACACTGAAGCTTTCTTT.